The clone carrying this T cell receptor (beta chain) turned up a few times. The sample is drawn from a study of patients and donors after allogeneic stem cell transplantation. With 6 bases clipped from V and 4 bases from J, the junction kept 11 bases outside the gene matches. CDR3 size: 16 residues. TCRdb reprocessed the RT-PCR reads via MiXCR and lists one record per CDR3 protein. The repertoire holds some 960,000 distinct CDR3 sequences, 15% to 20% seen once, with 6% in the top ten. The chain joins TRBV12-3 or TRBV12-4 to TRBJ1-3, with 8 bases lining up with TRBD1. This sequence originates from a human donor who was either an allogeneic HSCT recipient or a stem cell or donor lymphocyte infusion donor (not recorded which). It is not recorded whose cells these are; they may come from a transplant donor. The sample was blood, either unsorted or a sorted T cell fraction (not recorded which). The CDR3 protein is CASRKDRVKSGNTIYF. The CDR3 DNA is TGTGCCAGCAGGAAGGACAGGGTTAAATCCGGAAACACCATATATTTT.